This is a list of T cell receptor beta chains from one sample in a study of T-cell memory formation after mild COVID-19. TCRdb independently ran MiXCR on the 5' RACE reads; one entry per CDR3 protein. The data hold fewer than 75,000 distinct CDR3 sequences, with 10% to 15% observed a single time. The sequenced sample consisted of PBMCs or a T cell subset sorted from them (not recorded which). Every receptor here comes from a man aged 18-30 years who had mild COVID-19 (a few samples of this study predate the infection). Cell type and time point are not known. The CDR3 runs from the conserved cysteine through the conserved F or W. Fields, in order: J gene, D gene, V gene, clone size, CDR3 DNA, CDR3 protein. D genes are given only for firm matches. Rows give clone size only sometimes, using once, few, many, or a class for an expanded clone.

TRBJ2-1 | TRBD2 | TRBV19 | many | TGTGCCAGTAGTGGGACTAGCGGGGATTACAATGAGCAGTTCTTC | CASSGTSGDYNEQFF
TRBJ1-6 | - | TRBV9 | - | TGTGCCAGCAGCTCAGGGGACGGGTATAATTCACCCCTCCACTTT | CASSSGDGYNSPLHF
TRBJ1-6 | - | TRBV5-1 | - | TGCGCCAGCAGCTTGCGGTCAGGCGATAATTCACCCCTCCACTTT | CASSLRSGDNSPLHF
TRBJ2-5 | TRBD1 | TRBV3-1 | once | TGTGCCAGCAGCGAGACCGCGGGCAGGGGGTACCAAGAGACCCAGTACTTC | CASSETAGRGYQETQYF
TRBJ1-6 | - | TRBV4-2 | - | TGTGCCAGCAGCCGTCGGGACTCCGGGCCCCTCCACTTT | CASSRRDSGPLHF
TRBJ2-1 | - | TRBV20-1 | few | TGCAGTGCTAGAGTTCCCGGGACTCTCAATGAGCAGTTCTTC | CSARVPGTLNEQFF
TRBJ2-1 | TRBD1 | TRBV18 | few | TGTGCCAGCTCACCTCGACAGGGGGCGAGCAATGAGCAGTTCTTC | CASSPRQGASNEQFF
TRBJ2-7 | TRBD1 | TRBV19 | - | TGTGCCAGCGGGACAGGGTTCACCTACGAGCAGTACTTC | CASGTGFTYEQYF
TRBJ1-1 | - | TRBV9 | few | TGTGCCAGCAGCCCCCGGGGGTCCGGAGACACTGAAGCTTTCTTT | CASSPRGSGDTEAFF
TRBJ2-7 | TRBD1 | TRBV12-3/TRBV12-4 | - | TGTGCCAGCAGTTTAAGGGACAGGTACCACGAGCAGTACTTC | CASSLRDRYHEQYF
TRBJ2-2 | TRBD2 | TRBV18 | - | TGTGCCAGCTCACCATTCGGGGGGACCGGGGAGCTGTTTTTT | CASSPFGGTGELFF
TRBJ2-7 | - | TRBV7-6 | many | TGTGGGACCGTGTGGGTGGGTTATGCGGGGCAGTACTTC | CGTVWVGYAGQYF
TRBJ2-3 | - | TRBV7-2 | many | TGTGCCAGCAGCTTCGGTTATTACACAGATACGCAGTATTTT | CASSFGYYTDTQYF
TRBJ1-5 | TRBD1 | TRBV7-9 | few | TGTGCCAGCAGCTCATCCGGACAGGGCAATCAGCCCCAGCATTTT | CASSSSGQGNQPQHF
TRBJ1-2 | - | TRBV11-3 | - | TGTGCCAGCAGCTTAAGGCGTCGGGGGGACTATGGCTACACCTTC | CASSLRRRGDYGYTF
TRBJ1-1 | - | TRBV5-1 | many | TGCGCCAGCAGCTTGTGGGGGGCGAACACTGAAGCTTTCTTT | CASSLWGANTEAFF
TRBJ2-3 | - | TRBV7-2 | many | TGTGCCAGCTTTCAGGGGGGAAACTCGCCGGCAGATACGCAGTATTTT | CASFQGGNSPADTQYF
TRBJ2-5 | TRBD1 | TRBV11-2 | - | TGTGCCAGCAGCCACTTAAGGGGGCTGAAGACCCAGTACTTC | CASSHLRGLKTQYF